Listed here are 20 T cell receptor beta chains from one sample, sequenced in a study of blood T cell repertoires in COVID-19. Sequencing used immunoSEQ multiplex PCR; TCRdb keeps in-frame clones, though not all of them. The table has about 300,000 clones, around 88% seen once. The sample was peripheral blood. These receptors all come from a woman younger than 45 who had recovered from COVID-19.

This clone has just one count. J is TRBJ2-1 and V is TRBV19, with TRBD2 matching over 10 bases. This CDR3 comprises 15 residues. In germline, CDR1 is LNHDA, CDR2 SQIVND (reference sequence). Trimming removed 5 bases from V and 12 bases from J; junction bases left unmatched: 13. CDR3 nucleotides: TGTGCCAGTAGTGAAATCTCTAGCGGGGGAGTGGGGCAGTTCTTC. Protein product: CASSEISSGGVGQFF.

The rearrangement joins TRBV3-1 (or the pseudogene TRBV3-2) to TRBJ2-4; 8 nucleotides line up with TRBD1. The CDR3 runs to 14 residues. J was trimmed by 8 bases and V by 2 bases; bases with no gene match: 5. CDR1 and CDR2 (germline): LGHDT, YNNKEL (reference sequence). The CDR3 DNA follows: TGTGCCAGCAGCCAACAGGGGGCGCAGGACATTCAGTACTTC. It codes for CASSQQGAQDIQYF.

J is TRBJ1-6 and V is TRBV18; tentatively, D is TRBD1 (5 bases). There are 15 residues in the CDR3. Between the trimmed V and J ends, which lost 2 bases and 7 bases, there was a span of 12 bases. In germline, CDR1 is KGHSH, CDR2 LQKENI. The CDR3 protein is CASSPGGTVNSPLHF. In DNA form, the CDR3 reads TGTGCCAGCTCACCAGGAGGGACGGTGAATTCACCCCTCCACTTT.

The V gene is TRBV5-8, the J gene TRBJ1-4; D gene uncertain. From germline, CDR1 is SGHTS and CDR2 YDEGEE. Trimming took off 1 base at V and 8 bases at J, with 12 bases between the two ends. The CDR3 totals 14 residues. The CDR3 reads CASSLQSAAEKLFF. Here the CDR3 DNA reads TGTGCCAGCAGCTTGCAATCCGCGGCGGAAAAACTGTTTTTT.

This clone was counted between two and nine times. The CDR3 nucleotides are TGCGCCAGCAGCCAAGAAGGGACAGTCTATAGCAATCAGCCCCAGCATTTT. Translating gives CASSQEGTVYSNQPQHF. The V gene is TRBV4-1, the J gene TRBJ1-5; 7 bases fit TRBD1. The CDR3 runs 17 residues. The J segment lost 0 bases and the V segment lost 0 bases, leaving 5 bases of the junction unmatched. Germline V gives CDR1 MGHRA, CDR2 YSYEKL.

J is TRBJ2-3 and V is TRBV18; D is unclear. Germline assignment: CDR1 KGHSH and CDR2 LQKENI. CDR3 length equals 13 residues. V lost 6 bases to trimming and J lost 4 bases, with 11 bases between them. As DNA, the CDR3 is TGTGCCAGCTCTCCCGGAGTGCCAGATACGCAGTATTTT. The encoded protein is CASSPGVPDTQYF.

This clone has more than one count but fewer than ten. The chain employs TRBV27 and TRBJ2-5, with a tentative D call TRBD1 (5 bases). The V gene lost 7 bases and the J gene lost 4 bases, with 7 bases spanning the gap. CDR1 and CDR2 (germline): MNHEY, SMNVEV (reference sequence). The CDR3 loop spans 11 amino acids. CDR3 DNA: TGTGCCAGCAAGGGGTTAGAGACCCAGTACTTC. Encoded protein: CASKGLETQYF.

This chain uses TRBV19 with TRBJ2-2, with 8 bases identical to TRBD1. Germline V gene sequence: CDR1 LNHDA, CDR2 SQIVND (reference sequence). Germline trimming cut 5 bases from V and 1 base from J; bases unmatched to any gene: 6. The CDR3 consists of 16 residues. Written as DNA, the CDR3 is TGTGCCAGTAGTCCTGCGGACAGGGTGAACACCGGGGAGCTGTTTTTT. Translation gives CASSPADRVNTGELFF.

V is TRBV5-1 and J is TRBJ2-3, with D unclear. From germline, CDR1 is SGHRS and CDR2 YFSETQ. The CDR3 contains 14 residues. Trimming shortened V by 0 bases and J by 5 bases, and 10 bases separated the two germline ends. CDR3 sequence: CASSLDSFQDTQYF. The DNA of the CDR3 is TGCGCCAGCAGCTTGGACTCATTCCAAGATACGCAGTATTTT.

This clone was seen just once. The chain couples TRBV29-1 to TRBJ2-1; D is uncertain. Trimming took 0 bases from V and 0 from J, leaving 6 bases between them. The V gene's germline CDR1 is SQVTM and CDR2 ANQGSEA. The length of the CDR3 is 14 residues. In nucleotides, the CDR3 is TGCAGCGTTGAAGATACTTTCTCCTACAATGAGCAGTTCTTC. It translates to CSVEDTFSYNEQFF.

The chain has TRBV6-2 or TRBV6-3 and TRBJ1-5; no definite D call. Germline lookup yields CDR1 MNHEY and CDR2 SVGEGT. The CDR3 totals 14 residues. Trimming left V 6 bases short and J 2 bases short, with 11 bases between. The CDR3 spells CASSWKSGNQPQHF. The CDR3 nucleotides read TGTGCCAGCAGCTGGAAGAGCGGCAATCAGCCCCAGCATTTT.

The CDR3 reads CSVRGGAGNTIYF. CDR3 DNA sequence: TGCAGCGTTCGAGGGGGAGCCGGAAACACCATATATTTT. The chain uses TRBV29-1 and TRBJ1-3; D is perhaps TRBD1 (6 bases). Germline CDR1 is SQVTM and CDR2 is ANQGSEA. The V gene lost 5 bases and the J gene lost 4 bases, with 12 bases spanning the gap. The CDR3 covers 13 residues.

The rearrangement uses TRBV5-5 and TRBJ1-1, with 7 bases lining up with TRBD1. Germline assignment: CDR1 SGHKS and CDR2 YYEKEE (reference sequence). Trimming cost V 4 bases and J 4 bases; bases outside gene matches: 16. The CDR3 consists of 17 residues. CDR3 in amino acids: CASSPSPGTVRGTEAFF. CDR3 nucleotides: TGTGCCAGCAGCCCGAGTCCCGGGACAGTGAGGGGCACTGAAGCTTTCTTT.

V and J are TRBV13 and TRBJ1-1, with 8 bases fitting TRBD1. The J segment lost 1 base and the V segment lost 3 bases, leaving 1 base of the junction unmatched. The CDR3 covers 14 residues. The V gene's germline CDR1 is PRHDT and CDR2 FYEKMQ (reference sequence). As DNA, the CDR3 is TGTGCCAGCAGCTTCACAGGGGGGAACACTGAAGCTTTCTTT. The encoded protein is CASSFTGGNTEAFF.

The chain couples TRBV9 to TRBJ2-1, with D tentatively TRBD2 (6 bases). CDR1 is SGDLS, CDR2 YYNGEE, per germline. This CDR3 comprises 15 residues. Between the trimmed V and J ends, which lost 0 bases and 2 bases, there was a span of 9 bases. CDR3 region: CASSVAGDPYNEQFF. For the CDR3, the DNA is TGTGCCAGCAGCGTAGCGGGGGACCCCTACAATGAGCAGTTCTTC.

This CDR3 is CASSPSGTRKETQYF. In DNA, the CDR3 is TGTGCCAGCAGCCCCTCCGGGACAAGGAAAGAGACCCAGTACTTC. This sequence joins TRBV7-3 and TRBJ2-5, with D perhaps matching TRBD1 (6 bases). Germline lookup yields CDR1 SGHTA and CDR2 FQGTGA. The CDR3 sequence is 15 residues long. Trimming took 5 bases from V and 3 from J, leaving 16 bases between them.

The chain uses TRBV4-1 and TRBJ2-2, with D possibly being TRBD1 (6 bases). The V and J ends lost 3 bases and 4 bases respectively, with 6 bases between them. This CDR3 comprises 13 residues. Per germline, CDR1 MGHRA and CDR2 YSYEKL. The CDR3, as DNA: TGCGCCAGCAGCCAGGGGGCCACCGGGGAGCTGTTTTTT. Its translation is CASSQGATGELFF.

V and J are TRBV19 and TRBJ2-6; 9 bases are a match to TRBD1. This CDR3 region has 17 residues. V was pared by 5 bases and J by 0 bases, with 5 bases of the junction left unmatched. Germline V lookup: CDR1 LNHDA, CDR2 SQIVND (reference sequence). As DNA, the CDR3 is TGTGCCAGTAGTGCCGGGACAGGGAACTCTGGGGCCAACGTCCTGACTTTC. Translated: CASSAGTGNSGANVLTF.

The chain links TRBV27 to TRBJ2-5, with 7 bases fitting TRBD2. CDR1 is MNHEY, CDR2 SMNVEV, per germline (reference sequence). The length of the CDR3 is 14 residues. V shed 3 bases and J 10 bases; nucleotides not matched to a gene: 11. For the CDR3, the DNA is TGTGCCAGCAGTTTTAAAGAGCGGGGAGGGCACCAGTACTTC. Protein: CASSFKERGGHQYF.

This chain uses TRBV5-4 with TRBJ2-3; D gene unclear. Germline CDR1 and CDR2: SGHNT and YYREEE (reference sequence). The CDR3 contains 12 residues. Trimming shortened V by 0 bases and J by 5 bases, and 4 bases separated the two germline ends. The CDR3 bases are TGTGCCAGCAGCTTGGCACAAGATACGCAGTATTTT. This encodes CASSLAQDTQYF.